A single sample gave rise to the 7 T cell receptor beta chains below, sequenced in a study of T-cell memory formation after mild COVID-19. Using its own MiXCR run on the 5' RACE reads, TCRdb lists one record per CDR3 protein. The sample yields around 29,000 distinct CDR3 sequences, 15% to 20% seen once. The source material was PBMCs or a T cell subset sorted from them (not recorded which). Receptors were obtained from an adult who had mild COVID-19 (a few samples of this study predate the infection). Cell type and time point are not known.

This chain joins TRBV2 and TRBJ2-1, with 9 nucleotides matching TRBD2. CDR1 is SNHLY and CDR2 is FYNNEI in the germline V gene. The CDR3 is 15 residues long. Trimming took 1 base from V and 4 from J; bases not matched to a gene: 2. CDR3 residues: CASSEERGAYNEQFF. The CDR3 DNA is TGTGCCAGCAGTGAAGAGCGGGGGGCTTACAATGAGCAGTTCTTC.

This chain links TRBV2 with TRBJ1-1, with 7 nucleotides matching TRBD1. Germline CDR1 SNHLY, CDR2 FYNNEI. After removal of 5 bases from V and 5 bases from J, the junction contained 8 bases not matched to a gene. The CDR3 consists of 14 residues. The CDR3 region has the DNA TGTGCCAGCAGTAACACAGGGGAGAGTACTGAAGCTTTCTTT. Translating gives CASSNTGESTEAFF.

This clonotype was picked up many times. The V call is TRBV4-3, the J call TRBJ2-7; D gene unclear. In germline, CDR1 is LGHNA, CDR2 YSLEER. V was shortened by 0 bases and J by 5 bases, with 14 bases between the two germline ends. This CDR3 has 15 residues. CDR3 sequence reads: CASSQEVGKGNEQYF. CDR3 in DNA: TGCGCCAGCAGCCAAGAAGTGGGAAAAGGGAACGAGCAGTACTTC.

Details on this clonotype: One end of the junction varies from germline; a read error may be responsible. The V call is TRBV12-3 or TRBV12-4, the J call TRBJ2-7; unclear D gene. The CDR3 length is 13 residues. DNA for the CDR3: TGTGCCAGCAGTTTAGGTCCCACCTACAAGCAGTACTTC. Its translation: CASSLGPTYKQYF.

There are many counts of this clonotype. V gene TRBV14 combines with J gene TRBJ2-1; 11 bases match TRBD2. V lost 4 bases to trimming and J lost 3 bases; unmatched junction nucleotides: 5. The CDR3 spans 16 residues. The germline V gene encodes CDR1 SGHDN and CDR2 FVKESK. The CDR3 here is CASSLLTSGNYNEQFF. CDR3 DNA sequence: TGTGCCAGCAGCCTCCTGACTAGCGGGAACTACAATGAGCAGTTCTTC. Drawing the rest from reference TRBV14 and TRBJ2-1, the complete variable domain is EAGVTQFPSHSVIEKGQTVTLRCDPISGHDNLYWYRRVMGKEIKFLLHFVKESKQDESGMPNNRFLAERTGGTYSTLKVQPAELEDSGVYFCASSLLTSGNYNEQFFGPGTRLTVL.

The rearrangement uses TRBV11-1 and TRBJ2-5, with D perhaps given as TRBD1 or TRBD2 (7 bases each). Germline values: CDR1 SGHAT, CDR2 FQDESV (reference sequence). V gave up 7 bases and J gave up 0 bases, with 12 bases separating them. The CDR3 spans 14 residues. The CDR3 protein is CASTGGTDQETQYF. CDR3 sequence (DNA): TGTGCCAGCACCGGGGGGACAGACCAAGAGACCCAGTACTTC. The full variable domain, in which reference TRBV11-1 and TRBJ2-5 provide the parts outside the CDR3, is EAEVAQSPRYKITEKSQAVAFWCDPISGHATLYWYRQILGQGPELLVQFQDESVVDDSQLPKDRFSAERLKGVDSTLKIQPAELGDSAMYLCASTGGTDQETQYFGPGTRLLVL.

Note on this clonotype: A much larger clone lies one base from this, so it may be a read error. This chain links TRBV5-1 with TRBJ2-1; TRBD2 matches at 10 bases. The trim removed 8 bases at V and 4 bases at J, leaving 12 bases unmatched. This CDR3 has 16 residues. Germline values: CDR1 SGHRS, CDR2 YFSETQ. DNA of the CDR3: TGCGCCAGTGGCAAGGAGGCTAGCGGGGGTTACAATGAGCAGTTCTTC. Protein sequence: CASGKEASGGYNEQFF.